This is a list of T cell receptor beta chains from one sample in a study of shared clonotypes between healthy human individuals. Assay used: immunoSEQ multiplex PCR; TCRdb lists only in-frame clones, some missing. In the table there are 2 million to 2.5 million clones, about 94% of which are singletons. Specimen: naive CD4+ T cells sorted from blood. Source of these receptors: a man younger than 30 in good health. CDR3s include the opening cysteine and the closing phenylalanine or tryptophan. Each record gives: V gene, clone size, D gene, J gene, CDR3 protein, CDR3 DNA. A D gene is named only where the DNA matches it firmly. The listing skips clone size in some rows; elsewhere it reads once, few, many or a size class.

v_gene: TRBV4-1
abundance: -
d_gene: -
j_gene: TRBJ1-1
CDR3aa: CASSQVGQNTEAFF
CDR3nt: TGCGCCAGCAGCCAAGTAGGGCAGAACACTGAAGCTTTCTTT

v_gene: TRBV7-2
abundance: -
d_gene: -
j_gene: TRBJ2-7
CDR3aa: CASSFGIQVTREQYF
CDR3nt: TGTGCCAGCAGCTTTGGGATACAGGTGACGAGGGAGCAGTACTTC

v_gene: TRBV29-1
abundance: -
d_gene: -
j_gene: TRBJ2-2
CDR3aa: CSARRGASNTGELFF
CDR3nt: TGCAGCGCCCGTAGGGGGGCCTCTAACACCGGGGAGCTGTTTTTT

v_gene: TRBV6-5
abundance: -
d_gene: TRBD2
j_gene: TRBJ2-1
CDR3aa: CASSSSGGAFNEQFF
CDR3nt: TGTGCCAGCAGTTCTAGCGGGGGGGCCTTTAATGAGCAGTTCTTC

v_gene: TRBV5-1
abundance: -
d_gene: TRBD1
j_gene: TRBJ2-5
CDR3aa: CASSLDRASSGTQYF
CDR3nt: TGCGCCAGCAGCCTCGACAGGGCATCATCGGGGACCCAGTACTTC

v_gene: TRBV10-3
abundance: once
d_gene: TRBD1
j_gene: TRBJ2-7
CDR3aa: CAIRPGQGGEQYF
CDR3nt: TGTGCCATCAGGCCGGGACAGGGTGGAGAGCAGTACTTC

v_gene: TRBV5-4
abundance: -
d_gene: TRBD2
j_gene: TRBJ2-1
CDR3aa: CASSPQALAGYNEQFF
CDR3nt: TGTGCCAGCAGCCCACAAGCACTAGCGGGGTACAATGAGCAGTTCTTC

v_gene: TRBV7-9
abundance: -
d_gene: -
j_gene: TRBJ2-1
CDR3aa: CASSLGGVSNEQFF
CDR3nt: TGTGCCAGCAGCTTGGGGGGCGTTAGCAATGAGCAGTTCTTC

v_gene: TRBV4-1
abundance: -
d_gene: -
j_gene: TRBJ1-5
CDR3aa: CASSQEGVGNQPQHF
CDR3nt: TGCGCCAGCAGCCAAGAGGGGGTCGGCAATCAGCCCCAGCATTTT

v_gene: TRBV19
abundance: -
d_gene: TRBD1
j_gene: TRBJ2-7
CDR3aa: CASTPYSGTAAYEQYF
CDR3nt: TGTGCCAGTACTCCCTACTCCGGGACAGCCGCCTACGAGCAGTACTTC

v_gene: TRBV28
abundance: -
d_gene: -
j_gene: TRBJ1-3
CDR3aa: CASSFRQGNTIYF
CDR3nt: TGTGCCAGCAGTTTCAGGCAGGGAAACACCATATATTTT

v_gene: TRBV11-2
abundance: -
d_gene: -
j_gene: TRBJ2-6
CDR3aa: CASSLNTGTMSSGANVLTF
CDR3nt: TGTGCCAGCAGCTTGAACACCGGGACGATGAGCTCTGGGGCCAACGTCCTGACTTTC

v_gene: TRBV7-2
abundance: -
d_gene: -
j_gene: TRBJ1-1
CDR3aa: CASSFFPPLEAFF
CDR3nt: TGTGCCAGCAGCTTTTTCCCTCCCCTTGAAGCTTTCTTT

v_gene: TRBV5-6
abundance: -
d_gene: TRBD2
j_gene: TRBJ2-1
CDR3aa: CASSLTSGIYNEQFF
CDR3nt: TGTGCCAGCAGCTTGACTAGCGGAATCTACAATGAGCAGTTCTTC

v_gene: TRBV13
abundance: -
d_gene: -
j_gene: TRBJ1-2
CDR3aa: CASSLEALQGGIYGYTF
CDR3nt: TGTGCCAGCAGCTTAGAGGCCCTACAGGGCGGGATCTATGGCTACACCTTC

v_gene: TRBV7-7
abundance: -
d_gene: TRBD2
j_gene: TRBJ2-1
CDR3aa: CASSLGLADYNEQFF
CDR3nt: TGTGCTAGCAGCTTGGGACTAGCGGATTACAATGAGCAGTTCTTC

v_gene: TRBV7-2
abundance: -
d_gene: -
j_gene: TRBJ1-3
CDR3aa: CASSGGTTGNTIYF
CDR3nt: TGTGCCAGCAGCGGCGGGACTACTGGAAACACCATATATTTT

v_gene: TRBV5-4
abundance: -
d_gene: -
j_gene: TRBJ2-6
CDR3aa: CASSLGQNSGANVLTF
CDR3nt: TGTGCCAGCAGCTTGGGACAGAACTCTGGGGCCAACGTCCTGACTTTC

v_gene: TRBV25-1
abundance: -
d_gene: -
j_gene: TRBJ2-2
CDR3aa: CASSELGTGNTGELFF
CDR3nt: TGTGCCAGCAGTGAACTTGGGACGGGGAACACCGGGGAGCTGTTTTTT

v_gene: TRBV18
abundance: -
d_gene: -
j_gene: TRBJ1-1
CDR3aa: CASSPGSGTITEAFF
CDR3nt: TGTGCCAGCTCACCAGGTTCAGGGACGATCACTGAAGCTTTCTTT

v_gene: TRBV5-1
abundance: -
d_gene: -
j_gene: TRBJ2-7
CDR3aa: CASSPDSDSTYEQYF
CDR3nt: TGCGCCAGCAGCCCGGACTCCGACAGTACCTACGAGCAGTACTTC

v_gene: TRBV15
abundance: -
d_gene: -
j_gene: TRBJ2-3
CDR3aa: CATSRAKVDTQYF
CDR3nt: TGTGCCACCAGCAGGGCAAAGGTAGATACGCAGTATTTT

v_gene: TRBV7-2
abundance: -
d_gene: TRBD1
j_gene: TRBJ2-4
CDR3aa: CASSLAGQGRIKNIQYF
CDR3nt: TGTGCCAGCAGCTTAGCCGGACAGGGAAGAATCAAAAACATTCAGTACTTC

v_gene: TRBV10-3
abundance: -
d_gene: -
j_gene: TRBJ2-7
CDR3aa: CAIGRDRALTEQYF
CDR3nt: TGTGCCATCGGCAGGGACCGCGCCCTTACAGAGCAGTACTTC

v_gene: TRBV12-5
abundance: -
d_gene: -
j_gene: TRBJ1-5
CDR3aa: CASGFRGGNQPQHF
CDR3nt: TGTGCTAGTGGTTTTAGGGGCGGCAATCAGCCCCAGCATTTT

v_gene: TRBV15
abundance: -
d_gene: -
j_gene: TRBJ2-7
CDR3aa: CATSRGPNFAYEQYF
CDR3nt: TGTGCCACCAGCAGAGGTCCGAATTTCGCCTACGAGCAGTACTTC

v_gene: TRBV6-5
abundance: -
d_gene: -
j_gene: TRBJ2-7
CDR3aa: CASRRVGPYEQYF
CDR3nt: TGTGCCAGCAGGCGGGTCGGGCCCTACGAGCAGTACTTC

v_gene: TRBV7-9
abundance: once
d_gene: TRBD1
j_gene: TRBJ1-5
CDR3aa: CASSQQGESQPQHF
CDR3nt: TGTGCCAGCAGTCAACAGGGGGAAAGTCAGCCCCAGCATTTT

v_gene: TRBV29-1
abundance: -
d_gene: -
j_gene: TRBJ1-2
CDR3aa: CSVYGAPDYGYTF
CDR3nt: TGCAGCGTGTATGGGGCTCCGGACTATGGCTACACCTTC

v_gene: TRBV2
abundance: -
d_gene: -
j_gene: TRBJ1-4
CDR3aa: CASSWQSRKATNEKLFF
CDR3nt: TGTGCCAGCAGTTGGCAGTCTAGAAAGGCAACTAATGAAAAACTGTTTTTT

v_gene: TRBV10-2
abundance: -
d_gene: TRBD1
j_gene: TRBJ2-7
CDR3aa: CASRAAGGGVYEQYF
CDR3nt: TGCGCCAGCAGAGCCGCAGGGGGCGGTGTTTACGAGCAGTACTTC

v_gene: TRBV13
abundance: -
d_gene: TRBD2
j_gene: TRBJ2-7
CDR3aa: CASSRPLAGRPYEQYF
CDR3nt: TGTGCCAGCAGCCGCCCTCTAGCGGGTCGTCCCTACGAGCAGTACTTC

v_gene: TRBV7-9
abundance: -
d_gene: -
j_gene: TRBJ2-2
CDR3aa: CASSLTGGGTGELFF
CDR3nt: TGTGCCAGCAGCTTGACGGGGGGCGGCACCGGGGAGCTGTTTTTT

v_gene: TRBV7-2
abundance: -
d_gene: -
j_gene: TRBJ2-7
CDR3aa: CASSPLLGYEQYF
CDR3nt: TGTGCCAGCAGCCCCCTCCTGGGTTACGAGCAGTACTTC

v_gene: TRBV6-5
abundance: -
d_gene: TRBD1
j_gene: TRBJ2-7
CDR3aa: CASSQPGQVHEQYF
CDR3nt: TGTGCCAGCAGTCAACCGGGACAGGTCCACGAGCAGTACTTC

v_gene: TRBV2
abundance: -
d_gene: -
j_gene: TRBJ1-1
CDR3aa: CASSLSRDTEAFF
CDR3nt: TGTGCCAGCAGTCTATCCAGGGACACTGAAGCTTTCTTT

v_gene: TRBV18
abundance: -
d_gene: -
j_gene: TRBJ2-7
CDR3aa: CASSPIDYEQYF
CDR3nt: TGTGCCAGCTCACCTATCGACTACGAGCAGTACTTC